This T cell receptor beta chain came from a study of CD8+ T cells in alopecia areata. Findings of the study overall: Lesional scalp, especially alopecia totalis/universalis, showed higher clonality than normal scalp.

In germline, CDR1 is SGHDN, CDR2 FVKESK. V lost 6 bases, J lost 0 bases, and 8 bases lay in between. This CDR3 has 13 amino acids. Comments on this clone: Its specificity is unknown.

The sequencing template was cDNA reverse transcribed from extracted RNA. The protocol was immunoSEQ multiplex PCR, while the TCRdb copy is restricted to in-frame clones and leaves out a portion. This table holds roughly 140,000 clones, about three fifths found once. The chain uses TRBV14 and TRBJ1-1; D ambiguous. Sequencing input: CD8+ T cells sorted from blood. This clonotype was sampled from a human donor in good health. The CDR3 nucleotides read TGTGCCAGCAGTCTGACAATGAACACTGAAGCTTTCTTT. The encoded protein is CASSLTMNTEAFF.